Listed here are 18 T cell receptor beta chains from one sample, sequenced in a study of CD8+ T cells in alopecia areata (dated by TCRdb to 2017 to 2018). Library construction relied on the immunoSEQ multiplex PCR assay. For TCR sequencing, RNA was extracted from every sample and reverse transcribed into cDNA to serve as template. The table was pulled from immuneACCESS by TCRdb, which kept in-frame rearrangements only. Such tables lose some clones; where checked, under half of the loss comes from unresolved V genes, and the rest has no known cause. The sample table holds over 90,000 clones, of which around three fifths were seen once. Clones ranked in the top ten supply 8.8% of the sample. The material sequenced was CD4+ T cells sorted from blood. These receptors all come from a human donor in good health.

In this sample, this clone turned up a few times. V usage is TRBV5-1 and J usage is TRBJ1-3; D gene unclear. CDR3 size: 15 residues. The V and J ends lost 2 bases and 0 bases respectively, with 9 bases between them. The germline V gene encodes CDR1 SGHRS and CDR2 YFSETQ. DNA of the CDR3: TGCGCCAGCAGCTTCGGAGGTGCCTCTGGAAACACCATATATTTT. Its translation is CASSFGGASGNTIYF.

This clone was found once. V is TRBV7-2 and J is TRBJ2-3; 15 bases align to TRBD2. Trimming cost V 5 bases and J 1 base; bases outside gene matches: 10. Per germline, CDR1 SGHTA and CDR2 FQGNSA. There are 19 residues in the CDR3. CDR3 sequence (DNA): TGTGCCAGCAGCCGCGGACTAGCGGGGGGGGCGGGGCGCACAGATACGCAGTATTTT. It specifies CASSRGLAGGAGRTDTQYF. The complete variable domain, with remaining parts taken from reference TRBV7-2 and TRBJ2-3, reads GAGVSQSPSNKVTEKGKDVELRCDPISGHTALYWYRQSLGQGLEFLIYFQGNSAPDKSGLPSDRFSAERTGGSVSTLTIQRTQQEDSAVYLCASSRGLAGGAGRTDTQYFGPGTRLTVL.

This rearrangement joins TRBV25-1 to TRBJ1-2; D remains ambiguous. From germline, CDR1 is MGHDK and CDR2 SYGVNS. CDR3 length: 16 residues. V lost 0 bases to trimming and J lost 2 bases, with 13 bases between them. The CDR3 nucleotides are TGTGCCAGCAGTGAATATACTGACGGAATAAACTATGGCTACACCTTC. Amino acids: CASSEYTDGINYGYTF.

This chain joins TRBV11-2 and TRBJ2-5, with 9 bases lining up with TRBD1. CDR1 SGHAT and CDR2 FQNNGV come from the germline V gene. The CDR3 is made up of 13 amino acids. Trimming at V came to 6 bases and at J to 4 bases, leaving 3 bases not matched to a gene. The CDR3 nucleotides read TGTGCCAGCAGTTCGGGACAGGGAGAGACCCAGTACTTC. As protein: CASSSGQGETQYF.

The gene calls are TRBV4-3 and TRBJ2-7; TRBD2 aligns across 11 bases. The V and J ends lost 5 bases and 2 bases, in that order; junction bases with no gene match: 11. This CDR3 is built from 17 residues. In germline, CDR1 is LGHNA, CDR2 YSLEER. DNA of the CDR3: TGCGCCAGCAGCTACGGGACTAGCGGAATTGTCGCCTACGAGCAGTACTTC. Its translation: CASSYGTSGIVAYEQYF.

V and J are TRBV18 and TRBJ1-1; D not certain. Trimming stripped 1 base from V and 3 bases from J, with 12 bases between. The germline V gene has CDR1 KGHSH and CDR2 LQKENI. CDR3 length: 15 amino acids. The CDR3 nucleotides are TGTGCCAGCTCACCACGGACTCGTGTGGACACTGAAGCTTTCTTT. It codes for CASSPRTRVDTEAFF.

V and J are TRBV19 and TRBJ2-5, with D possibly matching TRBD1 (6 bases). Germline CDR1 reads LNHDA; CDR2 reads SQIVND (reference sequence). Deletions cut 5 bases from V and 4 bases from J, with 17 bases between. This CDR3 has 15 amino acids. The CDR3 DNA sequence: TGTGCCAGTAGTCTTCGGAACAGGGCGGCAGAGACCCAGTACTTC. This translates into CASSLRNRAAETQYF.

The DNA of the CDR3 is TGTGCCAGCAGTTACACGGGGCGATCCAATACGCAGTATTTT. Its protein product is CASSYTGRSNTQYF. The V call is TRBV6-6, the J call TRBJ2-3; tentatively, D is TRBD1 or TRBD2 (5 bases each). Trimming took 2 bases from V and 7 from J, leaving 13 bases between them. This CDR3 is built from 14 residues. Germline lookup yields CDR1 MNHNY and CDR2 SVGAGI (reference sequence).

The V and J genes are TRBV20-1 and TRBJ2-3, with D unclear. The CDR3 totals 11 residues. In germline, CDR1 is DFQATT, CDR2 SNEGSKA (reference sequence). V was pared by 6 bases and J by 4 bases, with 8 bases between. This CDR3 reads CSAVAADTQYF. CDR3 nucleotides: TGCAGTGCCGTGGCGGCAGATACGCAGTATTTT.

This chain uses TRBV5-6 with TRBJ2-3; TRBD1 might be the D (5 bases). Deletions cut 1 base from V and 0 bases from J, with 9 bases between. Germline V CDR1 and CDR2: SGHDT, YYEEEE. The CDR3 runs 15 residues. The CDR3 loop reads CASSLNRLSTDTQYF. As DNA, the CDR3 is TGTGCCAGCAGCTTGAACAGGTTGAGCACAGATACGCAGTATTTT.

This rearrangement joins TRBV2 to TRBJ1-3, with D perhaps TRBD1 (5 bases). V lost 6 bases and J 0 bases, leaving 15 bases between the germline ends. The CDR3 is made up of 16 amino acids. The germline CDR1 and CDR2 sequences are SNHLY and FYNNEI. The CDR3 sequence is CASSGFWGSSGNTIYF. DNA of the CDR3: TGTGCCAGCAGCGGCTTTTGGGGGTCCTCTGGAAACACCATATATTTT.

In DNA form, the CDR3 reads TGTGCCAGTAGTACCACTCAGGGCTCTGGGGCCAACGTCCTGACTTTC. Translated: CASSTTQGSGANVLTF. The chain combines TRBV19 with TRBJ2-6; D possibly corresponds to TRBD1 (5 bases). Trimming took off 4 bases at V and 0 bases at J, with 10 bases between the two ends. The CDR3 is 16 residues long. Per germline, CDR1 LNHDA and CDR2 SQIVND (reference sequence).

The chain employs TRBV2 and TRBJ1-1; 7 nucleotides match TRBD1. The CDR3 runs to 14 residues. V trimming: 4 bases; J trimming: 13 bases; junction bases outside the gene matches: 15. Germline CDR1 reads SNHLY; CDR2 reads FYNNEI. The CDR3 protein is CASSAEGAGEYVFF. The CDR3 DNA follows: TGTGCCAGCAGTGCGGAGGGGGCAGGGGAGTATGTTTTCTTT.

The V call is TRBV7-2, the J call TRBJ1-2; 7 bases align to TRBD1. This CDR3 is built from 17 residues. Germline V lookup: CDR1 SGHTA, CDR2 FQGNSA. J was trimmed by 2 bases and V by 1 base; bases with no gene match: 10. The CDR3 sequence: CASSLVLGTEKNYGYTF. DNA for the CDR3: TGTGCCAGCAGCTTAGTTCTGGGGACAGAAAAGAACTATGGCTACACCTTC.

The chain recombines TRBV7-8 with TRBJ2-2, with 9 bases that match TRBD1. This CDR3 has 15 residues. Per the germline V gene, CDR1 is SGHVS and CDR2 is FQNEAQ. V lost 4 bases and J lost 4; bases outside the gene matches: 4. CDR3 nucleotide sequence: TGTGCCAGCAGCTCGTCGACAGGGGGCACCGGGGAGCTGTTTTTT. Its translation is CASSSSTGGTGELFF.

The rearrangement uses TRBV5-6 and TRBJ2-5; 14 nucleotides agree with TRBD2. V trimming: 2 bases; J trimming: 4 bases; junction bases outside the gene matches: 10. Germline CDR1 SGHDT, CDR2 YYEEEE. The CDR3 has 18 residues. The CDR3: CASSFARLAGGRRETQYF. The CDR3 DNA sequence: TGTGCCAGCAGCTTCGCCCGACTAGCGGGGGGGCGGCGAGAGACCCAGTACTTC.

This chain connects TRBV28 to TRBJ1-1; TRBD1 might be the D (5 bases). Per germline, CDR1 MDHEN and CDR2 SYDVKM. The ends were cut back, 6 bases at V and 0 bases at J, with 11 bases in the middle. This CDR3 contains 14 residues. Here the CDR3 reads CASSGGIMNTEAFF. CDR3 nucleotides: TGTGCCAGCAGCGGGGGAATCATGAACACTGAAGCTTTCTTT.

The rearrangement uses TRBV27 and TRBJ1-6, with unresolved D. The V gene lost 6 bases and the J gene lost 2 bases, with 11 bases spanning the gap. From germline, CDR1 is MNHEY and CDR2 SMNVEV (reference sequence). CDR3 size: 15 residues. This CDR3 is CASRTRRTYNSPLHF. CDR3 sequence (DNA): TGTGCCAGCAGAACTAGACGTACCTATAATTCACCCCTCCACTTT.